The 27 T cell receptor beta chains given below trace back to one sample, sequenced in a study of monozygotic twins with inflammatory bowel disease. Following a re-call of the 5' RACE reads, TCRdb has one entry per CDR3 protein and lacks DNA. The sample table includes 95,000 to 110,000 distinct CDR3 sequences. The sequenced sample consisted of blood. These receptor sequences come from a human donor with ulcerative colitis or Crohn's disease, or a healthy co-twin of an affected twin (not recorded which).

The chain employs TRBV5-1 and TRBJ2-6; the TCRdb D gene call, TRBD1, has no DNA to confirm it. From germline, CDR1 is SGHRS and CDR2 YFSETQ. The CDR3 runs to 16 residues. The CDR3 loop reads CASSGDKVSGANVLTF.

This CDR3 is CASSLAIGTGNTEAFF. This sequence joins TRBV7-2 and TRBJ1-1; there is no DNA to check the TCRdb D call of TRBD1. This CDR3 spans 16 amino acids. Germline values: CDR1 SGHTA, CDR2 FQGNSA.

The chain is built from TRBV6-1 and TRBJ1-2; TCRdb lists TRBD1, though no DNA is available to test this call. There are 15 residues in the CDR3. CDR1 is MNHNS and CDR2 is SASEGT in the germline V gene. The CDR3 spells CASSKLATVGYGYTF.

This chain uses TRBV7-2 with TRBJ2-1; lacking DNA, the TRBD2 call made by TCRdb goes unchecked. Germline CDR1 is SGHTA and CDR2 is FQGNSA. The length of the CDR3 is 13 residues. Here the CDR3 reads CASSLGRPDEQFF.

The rearrangement links TRBV5-1 to TRBJ2-5. CDR3 length equals 13 residues. Germline V gene data show CDR1 as SGHRS and CDR2 as YFSETQ. CDR3 region: CASSRALQETQYF.

The gene calls are TRBV4-2 and TRBJ2-1; the D gene TCRdb calls, TRBD2, cannot be checked with no DNA. The CDR3 covers 15 residues. Germline V gene data show CDR1 as LGHNA and CDR2 as YNFKEQ. CDR3 in amino acids: CASSQDQGGYNEQFF.

The rearrangement links TRBV11-2 to TRBJ1-2. This CDR3 is 14 amino acids long. CDR1 is SGHAT and CDR2 is FQNNGV in the germline V gene. The CDR3 loop is CASSSLTVNYGYTF.

This chain links TRBV5-1 with TRBJ1-4; TCRdb proposes TRBD1, but this gene call is untestable without DNA. This CDR3 has 15 amino acids. Germline V CDR1 and CDR2: SGHRS, YFSETQ. CDR3 sequence reads: CASSPTGGGGEKLFF.

The chain joins TRBV5-1 to TRBJ2-5; no DNA is available, so the TRBD1 call from TCRdb remains unchecked. The germline CDR1 and CDR2 sequences are SGHRS and YFSETQ. The CDR3 runs 13 residues. The CDR3 loop is CASSPGMRETQYF.

The chain carries TRBV28 and TRBJ2-7; absent DNA, TCRdb's TRBD1 call cannot be checked. CDR1 is MDHEN and CDR2 is SYDVKM in the germline V gene. This CDR3 region has 14 residues. CDR3 protein: CASSFLQGGDEQYF.

This rearrangement joins TRBV7-2 to TRBJ2-7; the TRBD2 assignment by TCRdb is unverifiable without DNA. The CDR3 totals 15 residues. Germline V gives CDR1 SGHTA, CDR2 FQGNSA. The CDR3 here is CASSFGGSSSYEQYF.

The rearrangement uses TRBV20-1 and TRBJ2-1; TCRdb picks TRBD1, but there is no DNA to check that call. The CDR3 has 14 amino acids. The germline gives CDR1 DFQATT, CDR2 SNEGSKA (reference sequence). Here the CDR3 reads CSARQGISYNEQFF.

The chain has TRBV6-1 and TRBJ2-3; the D gene TCRdb calls, TRBD2, cannot be checked with no DNA. The CDR3 loop spans 15 amino acids. Germline CDR1 is MNHNS and CDR2 is SASEGT. The CDR3 spells CASKSLAGYTDTQYF.

The chain carries TRBV25-1 and TRBJ1-2; TCRdb's D call, TRBD1, is unchecked because there is no DNA. Per the germline V gene, CDR1 is MGHDK and CDR2 is SYGVNS. The CDR3 covers 12 residues. CDR3: CATQTGGYGYTF.

The V call is TRBV18, the J call TRBJ2-7; TCRdb picks TRBD2, but there is no DNA to check that call. This CDR3 comprises 14 residues. Per the germline V gene, CDR1 is KGHSH and CDR2 is LQKENI. The chain's CDR3 is CASSPLRGGGEQYF.

CDR3 amino acids: CSVVVQGYEQYF. The J gene is TRBJ2-7, the V gene TRBV29-1. The germline CDR1 and CDR2 sequences are SQVTM and ANQGSEA. The CDR3 consists of 12 residues.

The rearrangement uses TRBV7-2 and TRBJ2-3; TCRdb calls TRBD2, which cannot be checked without DNA. Germline values: CDR1 SGHTA, CDR2 FQGNSA. CDR3 length: 17 residues. The CDR3 loop reads CASSSRTSGSGSDTQYF.

The J gene is TRBJ1-1, the V gene TRBV5-1; the TRBD1 assignment by TCRdb is unverifiable without DNA. Germline loops: CDR1 SGHRS, CDR2 YFSETQ. CDR3 length: 13 residues. CDR3 sequence: CASSPDQGGKAFF.

This chain links TRBV3-1 with TRBJ2-7; with no DNA, the TCRdb D assignment of TRBD2 cannot be verified. Germline V lookup: CDR1 LGHDT, CDR2 YNNKEL (reference sequence). CDR3 length: 16 amino acids. The CDR3 is CASSPILAGSAYEQYF.

The CDR3 loop reads CASSYYGSSGNTIYF. The chain has TRBV6-5 and TRBJ1-3. This CDR3 spans 15 amino acids. Germline CDR1 is MNHEY and CDR2 is SVGAGI.

The chain has TRBV7-2 and TRBJ2-3. CDR3 length: 15 amino acids. The germline V gene encodes CDR1 SGHTA and CDR2 FQGNSA. CDR3 amino acids: CASSLAGVSTDTQYF.

This CDR3 is CASSSKGGRDGETQYF. The chain couples TRBV13 to TRBJ2-5; TCRdb names TRBD1, which stays unverified in the absence of DNA. Germline V gene data show CDR1 as PRHDT and CDR2 as FYEKMQ (reference sequence). The CDR3 loop spans 16 amino acids.

The chain's CDR3 is CASSLAPQGTEAFF. The chain is built from TRBV14 and TRBJ1-1; TCRdb's D call, TRBD1, is unchecked because there is no DNA. CDR1 and CDR2 from the germline V gene are SGHDN and FVKESK. The CDR3 totals 14 residues.

The rearrangement links TRBV2 to TRBJ2-3. The CDR3 runs 15 residues. Germline V CDR1 and CDR2: SNHLY, FYNNEI. CDR3 loop: CASSPQSLGTDTQYF.

This sequence joins TRBV3-1 and TRBJ2-7; TCRdb lists TRBD1, though no DNA is available to test this call. Germline V gives CDR1 LGHDT, CDR2 YNNKEL (reference sequence). The CDR3 extends over 15 amino acids. CDR3 region: CASSLIWDSSYEQYF.

This chain uses TRBV12-3 or TRBV12-4 with TRBJ1-6; without DNA, the TCRdb call of TRBD1 cannot be checked. This CDR3 is 16 amino acids long. This chain's CDR3 is CASSLRGGIYNSPLHF.

The J gene is TRBJ2-6, the V gene TRBV11-2. This CDR3 has 15 amino acids. Germline V gene sequence: CDR1 SGHAT, CDR2 FQNNGV. This CDR3 is CASDPTLSGANVLTF.